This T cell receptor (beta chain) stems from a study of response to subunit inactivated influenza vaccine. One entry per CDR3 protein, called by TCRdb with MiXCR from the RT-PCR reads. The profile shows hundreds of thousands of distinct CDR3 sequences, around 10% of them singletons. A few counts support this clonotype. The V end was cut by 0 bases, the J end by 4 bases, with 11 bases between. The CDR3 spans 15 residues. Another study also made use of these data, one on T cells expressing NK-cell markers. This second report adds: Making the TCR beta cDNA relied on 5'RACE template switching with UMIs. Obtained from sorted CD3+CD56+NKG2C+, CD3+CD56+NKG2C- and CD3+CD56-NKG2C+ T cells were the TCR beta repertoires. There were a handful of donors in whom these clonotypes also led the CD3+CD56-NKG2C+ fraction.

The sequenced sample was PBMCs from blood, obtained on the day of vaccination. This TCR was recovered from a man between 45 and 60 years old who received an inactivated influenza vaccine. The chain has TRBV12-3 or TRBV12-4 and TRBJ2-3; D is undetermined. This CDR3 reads CASSLASPGADTQYF. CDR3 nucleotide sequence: TGTGCCAGCAGTTTAGCGTCCCCAGGCGCAGATACGCAGTATTTT.